The source of this T cell receptor (beta chain) is a study of cytomegalovirus exposure and HLA in healthy donors (dated by TCRdb to about 2017). About the full investigation: An earlier analysis of some 620 of the donors reported around 280 Gb of sequence data and around 110 million unique TCR beta sequences obtained from about 179 million T cells. Of the roughly 390 genotyped donors, less than 85% were placed in the genetic ancestry cluster associated with self-reported Caucasian donors. Every discovery cohort repertoire had been produced on one sequencing platform. Both class I and class II loci were covered by HLA typing, at four-digit resolution. The study used immunosequencing to profile the T cell repertoires of about 670 subjects and linked those repertoires to cytomegalovirus serostatus. The study aimed to test whether signatures of past pathogen exposure could be identified by cataloging public T cell receptors. A separate validation cohort of 100 to 150 different subjects was used in addition to the roughly 700-subject first cohort. The number of donors typed differed by locus, with roughly 629-640 for A, B, C, DRB1 and DQB1, 522 for DQA1, about 610 for DPA1, and around 460 for DPB1. The study combined high-throughput TCR immunosequencing, statistical association of individual TCRs with disease status, and machine learning to predict cytomegalovirus infection status. In an earlier analysis of more than 550 of the donors, high-throughput TCR beta sequencing was used to judge whether each TCR beta V gene segment behaved as functional or pseudogenic. A later analysis re-analyzed previously published TCR beta repertoires from roughly 600 donors and added high-resolution HLA genotyping to study TCR occurrence patterns. Donor age, sex, ethnicity and CMV serostatus were compiled together with the repertoire data. Genome-wide SNP genotypes for about 65% of the 666 donors were used in a later genetic analysis, which treated that subset as a discovery cohort. Because of strong linkage in the cohort, a handful of DR-DQ haplotypes were treated as single units for association and clustering. Among about 400 genotyped donors of the cohort, an average of about 220,000 unique TCR beta nucleotide sequences was sequenced per donor, of which approximately 19% were non-productive. Rather than using new phenotypic data, the later analysis identified candidate immune exposures from TCR beta sequences and from how often those sequences occurred across donors. An early release covering roughly 600 HLA-typed donors comprised about 300 gigabases of sequencing data and around 80 million unique TCR sequences. General findings and caveats noted by the study authors: Correlated functional status among segregating V segments might be attributable to linkage disequilibrium, but an unknown experimental factor could not be ruled out. A later analysis reported that several top co-occurrence clusters appeared linked to parvovirus B19, influenza, CMV and Epstein-Barr virus. In a later analysis, HLA-associated TCR beta chains showed more clonal expansion and lower generation probabilities than non-associated chains that were equally common. A later genetic analysis associated a missense DCLRE1C variant with V-gene and J-gene trimming of TCR beta chains, and an independent cohort replicated the association. CMV serostatus was the only immune exposure information available for the cohort. Most CMV-associated TCR beta chains appeared to be HLA-restricted in a later analysis, and the HLA associations seemed to be driven largely by CMV exposure. Because counts were too low, roughly 16 rarely observed V segments, including chromosome 9 orphons, were excluded from the earlier analysis of some 540 of the donors. In an earlier analysis of around 600 of the donors, most TCR beta V segments were observed in productive rearrangements about 87% or about 30% of the time, broadly matching IMGT annotations. According to a later genetic analysis, donors in an Asian-associated ancestry cluster had fewer N-insertions in productive TCRs than the approximately 650-donor mean. Specific HLA alleles were associated with over 15,000 TCR beta sequences at a false discovery rate of 0.05 in a later analysis. Presence/absence analyses assumed roughly uniform sequencing depth across donors, an assumption that may not hold. When HLA alleles, especially DR and DQ, strongly co-occurred, attributing TCR associations to individual alleles was difficult. Some IMGT-functional V segments, including TRBV6-2 and TRBV6-3, could not be told apart with the 87-base-pair reads, so those segments were excluded. The classifier was reported to diagnose cytomegalovirus status with high specificity and sensitivity in both the original and validation cohorts. In vitro tests confirmed that a few of the cytomegalovirus-associated TCR beta chains recognize cytomegalovirus antigens. A cluster of highly shared sequence variants was judged likely to represent a technical artifact of the sequencing pipeline. It was suggested by the authors that the approach could potentially be generalized to other disease states and immunological phenotypes. A further reported finding was that TCR beta sequences accurately predicted the HLA-A and HLA-B alleles for most subjects in the first cohort. In this cohort, only TCR beta chains were sequenced, and detectable features were limited by the absence of alpha or paired-chain data. Because some donors lacked HLA typing at each locus, the association tests relied only on the typed subset. According to a later analysis, TCR association rates differed among HLA loci, with DRB1 alleles showing the most associated TCRs and HLA-C alleles showing the fewest. Most TCR sequences were seen in very few donors, while some public TCRs were found in many individuals. The study listed approximately 150 TCR beta chains as associated with cytomegalovirus.

On this clone: Its target antigen remains unknown. Base qualities are not recorded, but no much larger clone differs from it by a single base.

The cohort was made up of around 720 healthy bone marrow donors. At the time of sampling, every cohort member was nominally healthy, though immune exposures that went unrecorded were likely present. The donor was CMV seronegative and was included in the group of 352 seronegative cohort members. Every donor gave a peripheral blood sample, and the peripheral blood mononuclear cells from that sample were used for TCR beta sequencing. Genomic DNA was extracted from the blood cell samples with the Qiagen DNeasy Blood Extraction Kit. The CDR3 goes from the cysteine to the phenylalanine over 17 residues. The DNA shown is the 51-base CDR3, in frame from base 1. CDR1 and CDR2 (LNHDA, SQIVND) derive from the germline V gene (reference sequence). Between the V and J ends, shortened by 3 bases and 0 bases respectively, the junction contains 17 bases. The protocol used for the library was the immunoSEQ multiplex PCR assay. A mixture of 60 forward primers for TCR Vbeta segments and 13 reverse primers for TCR Jbeta segments was used in the multiplex PCR. The CDR3 region of rearranged TCR beta genes was amplified from genomic DNA with a multiplex PCR assay. Amplified TCR beta libraries were sequenced as 87-base-pair reads on the Illumina HiSeq System. Per the original workflow: A later analysis tallied tens of millions of unique TCR beta chains across the 610 or so repertoires, and about 10 million of those chains were shared by two or more donors. Raw reads were error-corrected and collapsed into unique sequences by a nearest-neighbor algorithm in which closely related sequences were merged to remove PCR and sequencing errors. V, D and J gene segments were assigned by aligning CDR3 sequences to IMGT reference sequences. For a sequence to be retained, a match of at least six nucleotides to both a V gene segment and a J gene segment was required. A rearrangement was called productive if the CDR3 had no stop codons and remained in frame with V and J, and every other rearrangement was called non-productive. Following IMGT convention, CDR3 was defined as the stretch from the second conserved V-encoded cysteine to the conserved J-encoded phenylalanine. In an earlier analysis of roughly 580 of the donors, sequences lacking an unambiguous match to a single V gene segment were excluded. In an earlier analysis of about 590 of the donors, a V segment was called functional when productive rearrangements were above 56.7%, and segregating when the standard deviation between donors exceeded 5%. A statistical classification framework was developed to diagnose cytomegalovirus status using the catalog of TCR beta chain sequences. V and J gene assignment, in a later analysis, came from comparing TCR nucleotide sequences with IMGT/GENE-DB human TR gene sequences. In a later analysis, CDR3 sequences and most-parsimonious VDJ recombination scenarios were assigned using the TCRdist pipeline. In a later analysis, each TCR beta chain was defined by its CDR3 amino acid sequence together with its V-gene family, and reads lacking a unique V-gene family were excluded. In a later analysis, 450 to 600 highly shared, low-generation-probability nucleotide sequences were removed to address suspected cross-contamination and a sequencing artifact. For each public chain, a later analysis derived a clonal expansion index from normalized ranks of inferred template counts within each repertoire. In a later analysis, generation probabilities were computed using a VDJ recombination model fitted to out-of-frame rearrangements, and the results were checked against IGoR. In a later analysis, hypergeometric tests were used to score TCR-TCR, TCR-HLA and TCR-CMV co-occurrence, with a repertoire-size bias correction applied to TCR pairs. To estimate false discovery rates, a later analysis permuted the HLA or CMV assignments 20 times. In a later analysis, co-occurring TCRs were grouped using DBSCAN, and TCRdist sequence similarity was added for clustering within HLA-allele-positive subsets. Co-occurrence clustering excluded repertoires with fewer than 30,000 or more than 120,000 public chains, plus five with anomalous nucleotide sharing. TCRdb retrieved this table from immuneACCESS and kept in-frame rearrangements only. Not all clones are present; in checked studies, unresolved V genes account for under half, and no reason is known for the remainder. The DNA was the basis for D and trimming; V, J and clone size are from that table. The sample includes approximately 93,000 clones, with less than 80% observed a single time. The ten largest clones capture about 3.3% of the sample.

The V and J segments used are TRBV19 and TRBJ1-1; the D gene is possibly TRBD1, with 6 bases matching. Sequencing was performed on PBMCs. The TCR sequence derives from a woman in her thirties or forties in good health and CMV-seronegative. The CDR3 reads CASSIPWGGDMNTEAFF. The bases read TGTGCCAGTAGTATTCCTTGGGGGGGGGACATGAACACTGAAGCTTTCTTT.